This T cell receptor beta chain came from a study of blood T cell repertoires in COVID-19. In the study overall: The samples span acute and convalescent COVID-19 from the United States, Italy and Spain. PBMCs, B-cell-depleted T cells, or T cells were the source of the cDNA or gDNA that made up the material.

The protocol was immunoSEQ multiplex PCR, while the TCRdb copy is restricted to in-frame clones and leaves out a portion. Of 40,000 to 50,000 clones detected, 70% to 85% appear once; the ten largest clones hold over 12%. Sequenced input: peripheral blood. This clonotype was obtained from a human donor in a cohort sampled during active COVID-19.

The CDR3 here is CASSPTGGSNTIYF. CDR3 DNA sequence: TGTGCCAGCTCACCGACAGGGGGTTCGAACACCATATATTTT. This chain connects TRBV18 to TRBJ1-3; 9 bases align to TRBD1. The CDR3 is 14 residues long. The germline V gene has CDR1 KGHSH and CDR2 LQKENI. Trimming took 3 bases from V and 7 from J; bases not matched to a gene: 4.